These T cell receptor beta chains were read from a single sample in a study of blood T cell repertoires in COVID-19. Some clones are missing from TCRdb's copy, which holds only in-frame ones; the method was immunoSEQ multiplex PCR. Of about 140,000 clones listed, 75% to 90% are singletons. Sequenced: peripheral blood. These receptor sequences come from a man between 60 and 70 years old with active or convalescent COVID-19. Each CDR3 is given with its conserved first and last residue. Fields, in order: clone size, V gene, D gene, J gene, CDR3 DNA, CDR3 protein. The D gene is left open where the match is weak. Where a row states a size, it is once, few, many or the class of an expanded clone; other rows omit it.

.	TRBV29-1	TRBD1	TRBJ1-1	TGCAGCGTTGACATTACAGGGGGCAACACTGAAGCTTTCTTT	CSVDITGGNTEAFF
.	TRBV19	.	TRBJ2-1	TGTGCCAGTAGTACGTTGAATGAGCAGTTCTTC	CASSTLNEQFF
once	TRBV19	TRBD1	TRBJ2-3	TGTGCCAGTAGTATCGACAGGGGCACAGATACGCAGTATTTT	CASSIDRGTDTQYF
few	TRBV27	.	TRBJ1-5	TGTGCCAGCAGTGCCACGACAGAGTCCGGCAATCAGCCCCAGCATTTT	CASSATTESGNQPQHF
.	TRBV18	.	TRBJ2-7	TGTGCCAGCTCACCAGGGTCGGGCGAGCAGTACTTC	CASSPGSGEQYF
once	TRBV11-1	TRBD2	TRBJ2-1	TGTGCCAGCAGCTTAGCCCAGGGACTAGCGGGAGTCGATGAGCAGTTCTTC	CASSLAQGLAGVDEQFF
.	TRBV6-6	TRBD2	TRBJ2-2	TGTGCCAGCATCTTACTAGCGGGAGCCGGGGAGCTGTTTTTT	CASILLAGAGELFF
.	TRBV18	.	TRBJ1-4	TGTGCCAGCTCACCAGGGCAAGAAAAACTGTTTTTT	CASSPGQEKLFF
.	TRBV28	.	TRBJ2-3	TGTGCCAGCAAGGAGGGGCAAGTCACAGATACGCAGTATTTT	CASKEGQVTDTQYF
.	TRBV10-1	TRBD2	TRBJ2-1	TGCGCCAGCAGCAAGACTAGCGGGAGCCCCAATGAGCAGTTCTTC	CASSKTSGSPNEQFF
.	TRBV7-2	.	TRBJ2-3	TGTGCCAGCAGCCCACAGGGTCCCGTGTGGGGAAATACGCAGTATTTT	CASSPQGPVWGNTQYF
.	TRBV13	.	TRBJ1-5	TGTGCCAGCAGCTTAGGACACCTTAATCAGCCCCAGCATTTT	CASSLGHLNQPQHF
.	TRBV12-2	.	TRBJ1-4	TGTGCAAGTCGCTTAGCGGCAGGGGGGTGTGTTGAAAAACTGTTTTTT	CASRLAAGGCVEKLFF
.	TRBV18	.	TRBJ2-7	TGTGCCAGCTCACCGCGGGGTCAGGGGGAATCCGAGCAGTACTTC	CASSPRGQGESEQYF
.	TRBV5-5	.	TRBJ2-3	TGTGCCAGCAGCTTTGTAAAAGTAGAGTTAGATACGCAGTATTTT	CASSFVKVELDTQYF
.	TRBV27	.	TRBJ2-4	TGTGCCAGCAGTTTATCGTTAGGGGTAGCCAAAAACATTCAGTACTTC	CASSLSLGVAKNIQYF
.	TRBV7-3	.	TRBJ2-2	TGTGCCAGCAGCTCGGAGACCGGGGAGCTGTTTTTT	CASSSETGELFF
.	TRBV3-1/TRBV3-2	TRBD2	TRBJ2-1	TGTGCCAGCAGCCAAGGTTCTAGCGGGAGTCGCAATGAGCAGTTCTTC	CASSQGSSGSRNEQFF
.	TRBV18	.	TRBJ2-1	TGTGCCAGCTCACCCCTAGGACTGCAGAGCTCCTACAATGAGCAGTTCTTC	CASSPLGLQSSYNEQFF
.	TRBV19	.	TRBJ1-1	TGTGCCAGTACCCTAGGTGGCCCTGAAGCTTTCTTT	CASTLGGPEAFF
once	TRBV15	.	TRBJ1-3	TGTGCCACCAGCAGCCGGGCCCTCAGGGGTTCTGGAAACACCATATATTTT	CATSSRALRGSGNTIYF
.	TRBV4-1	.	TRBJ1-6	TGCGCCAGCAGCCAAGGCGCCGACAGATTCCTTTCACCCCTCCACTTT	CASSQGADRFLSPLHF
few	TRBV7-6	.	TRBJ2-7	TGTGCCAGCAGCTTAGAGGCGGGTTCCTACGAGCAGTACTTC	CASSLEAGSYEQYF
once	TRBV27	TRBD1	TRBJ2-7	TGTGCCAGCAACCTGAGGGGACAGGGGTACGAGCAGTACTTC	CASNLRGQGYEQYF
.	TRBV24-1	TRBD2	TRBJ2-1	TGTGCCACCAGTGCGGCGGGAGGGCCGCAAGAGCAGTTCTTC	CATSAAGGPQEQFF
.	TRBV7-9	.	TRBJ1-6	TGTGCCAGCAGCATAAGACAGACGGATAATTCACCCCTCCACTTT	CASSIRQTDNSPLHF
.	TRBV5-5	TRBD1	TRBJ1-6	TGTGCCAGCAGCAGACAGGGAGCCGCGACTAATTCACCCCTCCACTTT	CASSRQGAATNSPLHF
.	TRBV6-5	.	TRBJ2-2	TGTGCCAGCAGTTATTGGCTAGAGGCTACCGGGGAGCTGTTTTTT	CASSYWLEATGELFF
.	TRBV5-1	TRBD1	TRBJ1-6	TGCGCCAGCAGCTTGACCCCACCGGGACAGACGAGCTCCTATAATTCACCCCTCCACTTT	CASSLTPPGQTSSYNSPLHF
few	TRBV6-5	.	TRBJ2-7	TGTGCCAGCATCCCCCCCGGTCCGATCTACGAGCAGTACTTC	CASIPPGPIYEQYF
.	TRBV5-1	.	TRBJ2-1	TGCGCCAGCAGCCTTACCCCGGGACGGGGGAATGAGCAGTTCTTC	CASSLTPGRGNEQFF
.	TRBV12-3/TRBV12-4	TRBD1	TRBJ1-2	TGTGCCAGCAGCCATGACAGGGGGTATGGCTACACCTTC	CASSHDRGYGYTF
.	TRBV6-6	.	TRBJ2-3	TGTGCCAGCAGTTATGAGAGGAGCACAGATACGCAGTATTTT	CASSYERSTDTQYF
.	TRBV27	TRBD1	TRBJ1-5	TGTGCCAGCAGTCTCGGACAGGGTGGGAATCAGCCCCAGCATTTT	CASSLGQGGNQPQHF
.	TRBV11-2	TRBD1	TRBJ2-7	TGTGCCAGCAGCCCTCGACAGGGGGGATACTACGAGCAGTACTTC	CASSPRQGGYYEQYF
.	TRBV30	.	TRBJ2-1	TGTGCCTGGAAAGGATTTCGGGATGAGCAGTTCTTC	CAWKGFRDEQFF
.	TRBV2	TRBD2	TRBJ2-2	TGTGCCAGCACCCGGACTAGCGGAGGAACCGGGGAGCTGTTTTTT	CASTRTSGGTGELFF
.	TRBV7-8	.	TRBJ2-3	TGTGCCAGCAGCTCTCAACGGGGCACAGATACGCAGTATTTT	CASSSQRGTDTQYF
.	TRBV18	TRBD1	TRBJ2-5	TGTGCCAGCTCACAATATTCCGGGACAGCAACAGAGACCCAGTACTTC	CASSQYSGTATETQYF
.	TRBV14	.	TRBJ1-2	TGTGCCAGCAGCCAGTCCGGCGGTTACGCCATTACATATGGCTACACCTTC	CASSQSGGYAITYGYTF
few	TRBV4-1	.	TRBJ2-7	TGCGCCAGCAGTCCGGGAGAGTGGGGAGAATCCTACGAGCAGTACTTC	CASSPGEWGESYEQYF
.	TRBV28	.	TRBJ1-5	TGTGCCAGCAGTTTGCGGGGGTTGATAACTAGCAATCAGCCCCAGCATTTT	CASSLRGLITSNQPQHF
.	TRBV6-5	.	TRBJ1-5	TGTGCCAGCAGTCCGCAGGGCGGTTCTCAGCCCCAGCATTTT	CASSPQGGSQPQHF
.	TRBV18	.	TRBJ2-1	TGTGCCAGCTCACGGGAGGCAACCTACAATGAGCAGTTCTTC	CASSREATYNEQFF
.	TRBV4-2	.	TRBJ1-1	TGTGCCAGCAGCCAAGATCCCGGGGGTGGGAACACTGAAGCTTTCTTT	CASSQDPGGGNTEAFF
.	TRBV11-1	TRBD1	TRBJ2-7	TGTGCCAGCAGCTTAACCAGGGGGTTTGCCTACGAGCAGTACTTC	CASSLTRGFAYEQYF
.	TRBV4-3	TRBD1	TRBJ1-2	TGCGCCAGCAGCCAGGGACAGGATAACTATGGCTACACCTTC	CASSQGQDNYGYTF
.	TRBV10-1	.	TRBJ2-3	TGCGCCAGCAGTGAGTTAACAGGCCAAAGCACAGATACGCAGTATTTT	CASSELTGQSTDTQYF
.	TRBV5-1	TRBD1	TRBJ1-4	TGCGCCAGCAGCTCCATGGCAGGGGGTAATGAAAAACTGTTTTTT	CASSSMAGGNEKLFF
.	TRBV7-9	.	TRBJ2-7	TGTGCCAGCAGCTCTGGGGGGACTGGGACCTACGAGCAGTACTTC	CASSSGGTGTYEQYF
.	TRBV2	.	TRBJ1-1	TGTGCCAGCCGAGGCACTGAAGCTTTCTTT	CASRGTEAFF
.	TRBV7-2	TRBD1	TRBJ1-1	TGTGCCAGCAGCTTAGGGCCCGGAGACAGGGGGCGGACTGAAGCTTTCTTT	CASSLGPGDRGRTEAFF
.	TRBV25-1	.	TRBJ1-4	TGTGCCAGCAGTGAACAAGGGGTTACTAATGAAAAACTGTTTTTT	CASSEQGVTNEKLFF
.	TRBV11-2	.	TRBJ2-7	TGTGCCAGCAGCGGGAGCGGGCCTCTCTACGAGCAGTACTTC	CASSGSGPLYEQYF